A selection of T cell receptor beta chains follows, all from one sample in a study of blood T cells in healthy people across ages. TCRdb reanalysed the 5' RACE reads using MiXCR and keeps one entry per CDR3 protein. The sample contains about 1.8 million distinct CDR3 sequences, around half of which appear only once. The sample comprised blood. Receptors were obtained from a woman in her forties in good health. CDR3s include the opening cysteine and the closing phenylalanine or tryptophan. The order of the fields is clone size, D gene, J gene, CDR3 length, V gene, CDR3 protein, CDR3 DNA. D genes are given only for firm matches. Clone size is shown for a subset of rows, as once, few, many or a class of expanded clone.

abundance: .
d_gene: .
j_gene: TRBJ1-1
len: 13
v_gene: TRBV29-1
CDR3aa: CSVGKGRDTEAFF
CDR3nt: TGCAGCGTTGGGAAGGGAAGGGATACTGAAGCTTTCTTT

abundance: .
d_gene: .
j_gene: TRBJ1-1
len: 16
v_gene: TRBV20-1
CDR3aa: CSASIRQGKAFAEAFF
CDR3nt: TGCAGTGCTAGTATTCGGCAGGGTAAGGCTTTCGCTGAAGCTTTCTTT

abundance: .
d_gene: TRBD2
j_gene: TRBJ2-5
len: 14
v_gene: TRBV10-3
CDR3aa: CAIGVGGGQETQYF
CDR3nt: TGTGCCATCGGGGTGGGGGGGGGCCAAGAGACCCAGTACTTC

abundance: .
d_gene: .
j_gene: TRBJ2-3
len: 15
v_gene: TRBV6-4
CDR3aa: CASTITGEGTDTQYF
CDR3nt: TGTGCCAGCACCATAACAGGGGAGGGTACAGATACGCAGTATTTT

abundance: .
d_gene: TRBD2
j_gene: TRBJ2-7
len: 16
v_gene: TRBV7-2
CDR3aa: CASSLGGGTRAYEQYF
CDR3nt: TGTGCCAGCAGCTTAGGAGGAGGGACTAGGGCCTACGAGCAGTACTTC

abundance: .
d_gene: .
j_gene: TRBJ2-3
len: 19
v_gene: TRBV7-9
CDR3aa: CASSLPSPALGYGTDTQYF
CDR3nt: TGTGCCAGCAGCTTACCTTCCCCCGCCTTAGGGTATGGCACAGATACGCAGTATTTT

abundance: .
d_gene: TRBD1
j_gene: TRBJ2-5
len: 15
v_gene: TRBV6-6
CDR3aa: CASSNRRGPGETQYF
CDR3nt: TGTGCCAGCAGTAACCGCAGGGGGCCGGGTGAGACCCAGTACTTC

abundance: few
d_gene: .
j_gene: TRBJ2-3
len: 15
v_gene: TRBV20-1
CDR3aa: CSARDLGKSTDTQYF
CDR3nt: TGCAGTGCTAGAGATCTTGGCAAATCCACAGATACGCAGTATTTT

abundance: few
d_gene: .
j_gene: TRBJ2-3
len: 13
v_gene: TRBV7-2
CDR3aa: CASSLRPSDTQYF
CDR3nt: TGTGCCAGCTCCCTCCGCCCTTCAGATACGCAGTATTTT

abundance: .
d_gene: .
j_gene: TRBJ1-5
len: 14
v_gene: TRBV20-1
CDR3aa: CSARRTGVDQPQHF
CDR3nt: TGCAGTGCTAGAAGGACTGGGGTCGATCAGCCCCAGCATTTT

abundance: .
d_gene: .
j_gene: TRBJ2-6
len: 16
v_gene: TRBV7-2
CDR3aa: CASSPSGYSGANVLTF
CDR3nt: TGTGCCAGCAGCCCGAGCGGGTACTCTGGGGCCAACGTCCTGACTTTC

abundance: few
d_gene: .
j_gene: TRBJ2-3
len: 15
v_gene: TRBV20-1
CDR3aa: CSASGGAGHTDTQYF
CDR3nt: TGCAGTGCTAGTGGCGGGGCCGGCCACACAGATACGCAGTATTTT

abundance: few
d_gene: .
j_gene: TRBJ2-1
len: 11
v_gene: TRBV10-1
CDR3aa: CASSTGYEQFF
CDR3nt: TGCGCCAGCAGCACAGGGTATGAGCAGTTCTTC

abundance: .
d_gene: .
j_gene: TRBJ1-4
len: 14
v_gene: TRBV29-1
CDR3aa: CSVAQGLTNEKLFF
CDR3nt: TGCAGCGTTGCTCAGGGGCTGACTAATGAAAAACTGTTTTTT

abundance: .
d_gene: .
j_gene: TRBJ1-1
len: 14
v_gene: TRBV7-2
CDR3aa: CASSYLSLNTEAFF
CDR3nt: TGTGCCAGCAGCTACCTCTCACTCAACACTGAAGCTTTCTTT

abundance: .
d_gene: TRBD2
j_gene: TRBJ2-3
len: 15
v_gene: TRBV7-9
CDR3aa: CASSTTSGRTDTQYF
CDR3nt: TGTGCCAGCAGCACGACTAGCGGACGCACAGATACGCAGTATTTT

abundance: .
d_gene: .
j_gene: TRBJ1-2
len: 16
v_gene: TRBV6-5
CDR3aa: CASSYGRDPTNYGYTF
CDR3nt: TGTGCCAGCAGTTACGGCCGGGACCCCACTAACTATGGCTACACCTTC

abundance: .
d_gene: .
j_gene: TRBJ2-3
len: 14
v_gene: TRBV20-1
CDR3aa: CSARDGLFTDTQYF
CDR3nt: TGCAGTGCTAGAGATGGACTATTCACAGATACGCAGTATTTT

abundance: few
d_gene: TRBD2
j_gene: TRBJ2-4
len: 15
v_gene: TRBV5-6
CDR3aa: CASSQSAGDGNIQYF
CDR3nt: TGTGCCAGCAGCCAGAGCGCGGGGGATGGAAACATTCAGTACTTC

abundance: .
d_gene: TRBD2
j_gene: TRBJ2-3
len: 15
v_gene: TRBV6-2/TRBV6-3
CDR3aa: CASSYRRGGADTQYF
CDR3nt: TGTGCCAGCAGTTACAGGCGGGGGGGAGCAGATACGCAGTATTTT

abundance: .
d_gene: .
j_gene: TRBJ2-4
len: 17
v_gene: TRBV6-1
CDR3aa: CASRTLGDQLLKNIQYF
CDR3nt: TGTGCCAGCAGAACGCTAGGAGACCAACTATTGAAAAACATTCAGTACTTC

abundance: few
d_gene: TRBD1
j_gene: TRBJ1-4
len: 15
v_gene: TRBV12-3/TRBV12-4
CDR3aa: CASSPGQGANEKLFF
CDR3nt: TGTGCCAGCAGTCCGGGACAGGGGGCTAATGAAAAACTGTTTTTT

abundance: many
d_gene: TRBD1
j_gene: TRBJ2-7
len: 15
v_gene: TRBV6-1
CDR3aa: CASSVRTGSSYEQYF
CDR3nt: TGTGCCAGCAGTGTCCGGACAGGAAGCTCCTACGAGCAGTACTTC

abundance: .
d_gene: .
j_gene: TRBJ2-3
len: 15
v_gene: TRBV5-1
CDR3aa: CASRRTLQPTDTQYF
CDR3nt: TGCGCCAGCCGACGGACCCTTCAACCCACAGATACGCAGTATTTT

abundance: .
d_gene: TRBD2
j_gene: TRBJ2-4
len: 14
v_gene: TRBV24-1
CDR3aa: CATSDSPGGNIQYF
CDR3nt: TGTGCCACCAGTGATTCCCCCGGGGGGAACATTCAGTACTTC

abundance: .
d_gene: .
j_gene: TRBJ2-3
len: 15
v_gene: TRBV20-1
CDR3aa: CSARVYGGRTDTQYF
CDR3nt: TGCAGTGCTAGAGTCTATGGGGGGCGGACAGATACGCAGTATTTT

abundance: few
d_gene: .
j_gene: TRBJ2-1
len: 16
v_gene: TRBV14
CDR3aa: CASSSPWRLHRGEQFF
CDR3nt: TGTGCCAGCAGCTCGCCGTGGAGACTACATCGGGGTGAGCAGTTCTTC

abundance: once
d_gene: TRBD2
j_gene: TRBJ2-2
len: 15
v_gene: TRBV12-3/TRBV12-4
CDR3aa: CAIQTSGGAFGELFF
CDR3nt: TGTGCCATCCAGACTAGCGGGGGGGCCTTCGGGGAGCTGTTTTTT

abundance: .
d_gene: .
j_gene: TRBJ2-7
len: 14
v_gene: TRBV12-3/TRBV12-4
CDR3aa: CASSFGEAFREQYF
CDR3nt: TGTGCCAGCAGTTTTGGGGAGGCTTTCCGCGAGCAGTACTTC

abundance: .
d_gene: .
j_gene: TRBJ2-7
len: 14
v_gene: TRBV20-1
CDR3aa: CSVTLKDSSYEQYF
CDR3nt: TGCAGTGTTACCCTGAAGGACAGCTCCTACGAGCAGTACTTC

abundance: .
d_gene: .
j_gene: TRBJ2-5
len: 18
v_gene: TRBV27
CDR3aa: CASSSPFAGAPSQETQYF
CDR3nt: TGTGCCAGCAGTTCCCCGTTTGCGGGGGCCCCCTCTCAAGAGACCCAGTACTTC

abundance: .
d_gene: .
j_gene: TRBJ1-2
len: 15
v_gene: TRBV2
CDR3aa: CASSPPGLGNYGYTF
CDR3nt: TGTGCCAGCAGTCCTCCGGGACTGGGAAACTATGGCTACACCTTC

abundance: few
d_gene: .
j_gene: TRBJ2-7
len: 13
v_gene: TRBV20-1
CDR3aa: CSAYSDRFDEQYF
CDR3nt: TGCAGTGCTTACTCAGACCGGTTCGACGAGCAGTACTTC

abundance: few
d_gene: .
j_gene: TRBJ2-7
len: 15
v_gene: TRBV6-1
CDR3aa: CASSASGLSSYEQYF
CDR3nt: TGTGCCAGCAGTGCCTCAGGGTTAAGCTCCTACGAGCAGTACTTC

abundance: many
d_gene: .
j_gene: TRBJ2-5
len: 14
v_gene: TRBV11-1
CDR3aa: CASSLGNSQETQYF
CDR3nt: TGTGCCAGCAGCTTAGGGAACAGCCAAGAGACCCAGTACTTC

abundance: .
d_gene: .
j_gene: TRBJ1-4
len: 15
v_gene: TRBV11-2
CDR3aa: CASSLVPGATEKLFF
CDR3nt: TGTGCCAGCAGCTTAGTTCCGGGGGCGACTGAAAAACTGTTTTTT

abundance: .
d_gene: .
j_gene: TRBJ2-1
len: 15
v_gene: TRBV13
CDR3aa: CASSRDSTLGNEQFF
CDR3nt: TGTGCCAGCTCCAGGGATAGTACTTTGGGTAATGAGCAGTTCTTC

abundance: .
d_gene: TRBD1
j_gene: TRBJ1-2
len: 13
v_gene: TRBV28
CDR3aa: CASPGTGGRGYTF
CDR3nt: TGTGCCAGCCCCGGGACAGGGGGCCGGGGCTACACCTTC

abundance: .
d_gene: TRBD1
j_gene: TRBJ1-4
len: 15
v_gene: TRBV27
CDR3aa: CASSSRDRVQEKLFF
CDR3nt: TGTGCCAGCAGTTCCCGGGACAGGGTACAAGAAAAACTGTTTTTT

abundance: few
d_gene: TRBD2
j_gene: TRBJ2-1
len: 15
v_gene: TRBV12-3/TRBV12-4
CDR3aa: CASSLSSGGYDEQFF
CDR3nt: TGTGCCAGCAGTTTATCTAGCGGGGGGTACGATGAGCAGTTCTTC

abundance: .
d_gene: .
j_gene: TRBJ1-4
len: 13
v_gene: TRBV12-3/TRBV12-4
CDR3aa: CASSSDKSPKLFF
CDR3nt: TGTGCCAGCAGCTCCGACAAGTCCCCAAAACTGTTTTTT

abundance: .
d_gene: .
j_gene: TRBJ2-1
len: 12
v_gene: TRBV12-3/TRBV12-4
CDR3aa: CASAFFYNEQFF
CDR3nt: TGTGCCAGCGCTTTCTTCTACAATGAGCAGTTCTTC

abundance: .
d_gene: .
j_gene: TRBJ2-1
len: 15
v_gene: TRBV19
CDR3aa: CASSIWQPSYNEQFF
CDR3nt: TGTGCCAGTAGTATATGGCAGCCCTCCTACAATGAGCAGTTCTTC

abundance: .
d_gene: .
j_gene: TRBJ2-3
len: 13
v_gene: TRBV29-1
CDR3aa: CSVGPPLEDTQYF
CDR3nt: TGCAGCGTTGGGCCCCCGCTCGAGGATACGCAGTATTTT

abundance: .
d_gene: .
j_gene: TRBJ2-1
len: 13
v_gene: TRBV7-2
CDR3aa: CASSSLQGPEQFF
CDR3nt: TGTGCCAGCAGCTCTCTACAGGGCCCCGAGCAGTTCTTC

abundance: few
d_gene: .
j_gene: TRBJ2-1
len: 16
v_gene: TRBV5-5
CDR3aa: CASSLILGTGGNEQFF
CDR3nt: TGTGCCAGCAGCTTAATCTTAGGGACTGGGGGTAATGAGCAGTTCTTC

abundance: .
d_gene: TRBD2
j_gene: TRBJ2-3
len: 14
v_gene: TRBV20-1
CDR3aa: CSTTITGGEYTQYF
CDR3nt: TGCAGTACAACAATTACGGGGGGGGAATATACGCAGTATTTT

abundance: few
d_gene: TRBD1
j_gene: TRBJ2-5
len: 14
v_gene: TRBV20-1
CDR3aa: CSASHRGRRETQYF
CDR3nt: TGCAGTGCTTCCCACAGGGGGCGTCGGGAGACCCAGTACTTC